This T cell receptor (beta chain) was identified during a study of Graves' ophthalmopathy and Graves' hyperthyroidism. Researchers turned away patients with other autoimmune diseases, uncontrolled infections, pregnancy or lactation. Fresh peripheral blood (approximately 10 ml) yielded the PBMCs. The authors amplified TCR beta CDR3 regions from RNA transcripts. The library came from an HTBI-primed first-round RT-PCR and a second-round multiplex PCR. MiXCR was run by TCRdb on the multiplex PCR reads, yielding one entry per CDR3 protein. The table has a few hundred thousand distinct CDR3 sequences, 20% to 25% seen once. The CDR3 is 11 residues long. With 6 bases removed from V and 8 bases from J, the gap between germline ends came to 10 bases. In germline, CDR1 is DFQATT, CDR2 SNEGSKA (reference sequence). In its sample, this clonotype was seen many times.

V is TRBV20-1 and J is TRBJ2-2, with no clear D. The sample was peripheral blood. This receptor was identified in a woman aged 45-65 years with Graves' ophthalmopathy. CDR3 sequence reads: CSADSTGELFF. The CDR3, as DNA: TGCAGTGCGGATAGTACGGGGGAGCTGTTTTTT.